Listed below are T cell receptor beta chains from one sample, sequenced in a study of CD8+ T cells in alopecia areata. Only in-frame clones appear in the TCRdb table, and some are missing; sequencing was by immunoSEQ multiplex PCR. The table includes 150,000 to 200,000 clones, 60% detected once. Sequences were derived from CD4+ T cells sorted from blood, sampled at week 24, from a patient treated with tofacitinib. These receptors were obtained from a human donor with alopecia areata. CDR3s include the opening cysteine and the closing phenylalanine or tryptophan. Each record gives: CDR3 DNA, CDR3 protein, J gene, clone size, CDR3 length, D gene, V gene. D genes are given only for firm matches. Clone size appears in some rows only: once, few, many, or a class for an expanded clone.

CDR3 DNA: TGTGCCAGCTCACCGGATAGGGTTCGCAGTTCACCCCTCCACTTT
CDR3 protein: CASSPDRVRSSPLHF
J gene: TRBJ1-6
clone size: once
CDR3 length: 15
D gene: -
V gene: TRBV18

CDR3 DNA: TGTGCCATCAGTGAGTCGGGAGGGGTCGAGTACTTC
CDR3 protein: CAISESGGVEYF
J gene: TRBJ2-7
clone size: medium-sized
CDR3 length: 12
D gene: TRBD2
V gene: TRBV10-3

CDR3 DNA: TGTGCCAGCAGCGCCTACAATGAGCAGTTCTTC
CDR3 protein: CASSAYNEQFF
J gene: TRBJ2-1
clone size: -
CDR3 length: 11
D gene: -
V gene: TRBV7-2

CDR3 DNA: TGTGCCAGCAGCTTACGGGGGGGAAGTTCACCCCTCCACTTT
CDR3 protein: CASSLRGGSSPLHF
J gene: TRBJ1-6
clone size: once
CDR3 length: 14
D gene: -
V gene: TRBV7-2

CDR3 DNA: TGCGCCGGATCTAGAAACCGGGACAGGGGTTACATTCAGTACTTC
CDR3 protein: CAGSRNRDRGYIQYF
J gene: TRBJ2-4
clone size: few
CDR3 length: 15
D gene: TRBD1
V gene: TRBV23-1

CDR3 DNA: TGCGCCAGCAGCAGGACGGAGTTAGCCAAAAACATTCAGTACTTC
CDR3 protein: CASSRTELAKNIQYF
J gene: TRBJ2-4
clone size: once
CDR3 length: 15
D gene: -
V gene: TRBV4-3

CDR3 DNA: TGTGCCAGCAACCAGAACACTGAAGCTTTCTTT
CDR3 protein: CASNQNTEAFF
J gene: TRBJ1-1
clone size: -
CDR3 length: 11
D gene: -
V gene: TRBV2

CDR3 DNA: TGCGCCAGCAGCCAAGATTTCGGGGTATGGGAAAAACTGTTTTTT
CDR3 protein: CASSQDFGVWEKLFF
J gene: TRBJ1-4
clone size: -
CDR3 length: 15
D gene: -
V gene: TRBV4-3

CDR3 DNA: TGCAGCGTGGGGACAGGGGCGGACACTGAAGCTTTCTTT
CDR3 protein: CSVGTGADTEAFF
J gene: TRBJ1-1
clone size: -
CDR3 length: 13
D gene: TRBD1
V gene: TRBV29-1

CDR3 DNA: TGTGCCAGCACCTCCGGGACGACCCCTGAAGCTTTCTTT
CDR3 protein: CASTSGTTPEAFF
J gene: TRBJ1-1
clone size: -
CDR3 length: 13
D gene: -
V gene: TRBV9

CDR3 DNA: TGTGCCAGCAGCTTAGAAGGCGGGGGCAACAATGAGCAGTTCTTC
CDR3 protein: CASSLEGGGNNEQFF
J gene: TRBJ2-1
clone size: -
CDR3 length: 15
D gene: -
V gene: TRBV11-2

CDR3 DNA: TGTGCCAGCAGCCCTCTAGGACAGCGCACAGATACGCAGTATTTT
CDR3 protein: CASSPLGQRTDTQYF
J gene: TRBJ2-3
clone size: -
CDR3 length: 15
D gene: -
V gene: TRBV11-2

CDR3 DNA: TGTGCCAGCAGATCGACAGGGGTGAACACTGAAGCTTTCTTT
CDR3 protein: CASRSTGVNTEAFF
J gene: TRBJ1-1
clone size: -
CDR3 length: 14
D gene: TRBD1
V gene: TRBV11-1

CDR3 DNA: TGTGCCACACAGACACAGGGTAAGGAAGCTTTCTTT
CDR3 protein: CATQTQGKEAFF
J gene: TRBJ1-1
clone size: few
CDR3 length: 12
D gene: -
V gene: TRBV27

CDR3 DNA: TGTGCCAGCACGCCGGGACAGGGACCCTACGAGCAGTACTTC
CDR3 protein: CASTPGQGPYEQYF
J gene: TRBJ2-7
clone size: -
CDR3 length: 14
D gene: TRBD1
V gene: TRBV9

CDR3 DNA: TGTGCCAGCAGCTTTGCAGCGGGGAAAAATGAGCAGTTCTTC
CDR3 protein: CASSFAAGKNEQFF
J gene: TRBJ2-1
clone size: -
CDR3 length: 14
D gene: TRBD2
V gene: TRBV7-9

CDR3 DNA: TGCGCCAGCAGCCCGAACGGGGTTCAGGAGCAGTTCTTC
CDR3 protein: CASSPNGVQEQFF
J gene: TRBJ2-1
clone size: -
CDR3 length: 13
D gene: -
V gene: TRBV5-1

CDR3 DNA: TGCGCCAGCAGCTTGGGGGCAGGGGTGAACACTGAAGCTTTCTTT
CDR3 protein: CASSLGAGVNTEAFF
J gene: TRBJ1-1
clone size: -
CDR3 length: 15
D gene: -
V gene: TRBV5-1

CDR3 DNA: TGCAGCGTTGGCAGAGCGGGGGTCGGAATGGGTGAGCAGTTCTTC
CDR3 protein: CSVGRAGVGMGEQFF
J gene: TRBJ2-1
clone size: -
CDR3 length: 15
D gene: TRBD2
V gene: TRBV29-1

CDR3 DNA: TGCAGCGTCGGACAGGGAGGGAACGAAAAACTGTTTTTT
CDR3 protein: CSVGQGGNEKLFF
J gene: TRBJ1-4
clone size: -
CDR3 length: 13
D gene: TRBD1
V gene: TRBV29-1

CDR3 DNA: TGTGCCAGCAGCCTCCGAGGGGGGACTCACGAGCAGTACTTC
CDR3 protein: CASSLRGGTHEQYF
J gene: TRBJ2-7
clone size: -
CDR3 length: 14
D gene: -
V gene: TRBV7-2

CDR3 DNA: TGTGCCAGCTCACGGGACAGCGGAACTGAAGCTTTCTTT
CDR3 protein: CASSRDSGTEAFF
J gene: TRBJ1-1
clone size: -
CDR3 length: 13
D gene: TRBD1
V gene: TRBV18

CDR3 DNA: TGTGCCAGCACCGGGGCTAGCGGATACAATGAGCAGTTCTTC
CDR3 protein: CASTGASGYNEQFF
J gene: TRBJ2-1
clone size: -
CDR3 length: 14
D gene: TRBD2
V gene: TRBV6-5

CDR3 DNA: TGTGCCAGCAGCGTAGGTCTTTTGGCAGGGGAAGGTAGTCAGCCCCAGCATTTT
CDR3 protein: CASSVGLLAGEGSQPQHF
J gene: TRBJ1-5
clone size: -
CDR3 length: 18
D gene: -
V gene: TRBV9

CDR3 DNA: TGTGCCAGCAGCCAAGCTCATGTCGGGGAGCTGTTTTTT
CDR3 protein: CASSQAHVGELFF
J gene: TRBJ2-2
clone size: once
CDR3 length: 13
D gene: -
V gene: TRBV14

CDR3 DNA: TGCAGCGTGGGGTGGGGGATCACTGAAGCTTTCTTT
CDR3 protein: CSVGWGITEAFF
J gene: TRBJ1-1
clone size: -
CDR3 length: 12
D gene: -
V gene: TRBV29-1

CDR3 DNA: TGTGCCAGCAGTTCGACAGCTAACTATGGCTACACCTTC
CDR3 protein: CASSSTANYGYTF
J gene: TRBJ1-2
clone size: few
CDR3 length: 13
D gene: -
V gene: TRBV6-6

CDR3 DNA: TGTGCCAGCAGCTTAATGCTAGGAGGGAACACTGAAGCTTTCTTT
CDR3 protein: CASSLMLGGNTEAFF
J gene: TRBJ1-1
clone size: few
CDR3 length: 15
D gene: -
V gene: TRBV7-3

CDR3 DNA: TGTGCCAGCTCACCGCCGACCCTCGAGCAGTACTTC
CDR3 protein: CASSPPTLEQYF
J gene: TRBJ2-7
clone size: few
CDR3 length: 12
D gene: -
V gene: TRBV18

CDR3 DNA: TGCAGCGTCGACACAGGGAGAGGTCAGCCCCAGCATTTT
CDR3 protein: CSVDTGRGQPQHF
J gene: TRBJ1-5
clone size: few
CDR3 length: 13
D gene: -
V gene: TRBV29-1

CDR3 DNA: TGCAGCGTTGAAGCCAGCGACAATGAGCAGTTCTTC
CDR3 protein: CSVEASDNEQFF
J gene: TRBJ2-1
clone size: once
CDR3 length: 12
D gene: -
V gene: TRBV29-1

CDR3 DNA: TGTGCCACCAGCAGGAGGGCTTATGCGGGGGCCAAGTTTACAGATACGCAGTATTTT
CDR3 protein: CATSRRAYAGAKFTDTQYF
J gene: TRBJ2-3
clone size: -
CDR3 length: 19
D gene: -
V gene: TRBV15

CDR3 DNA: TGTGCCTGGAGCCCAGGGAAGGTCTGGGGCTACACCTTC
CDR3 protein: CAWSPGKVWGYTF
J gene: TRBJ1-2
clone size: -
CDR3 length: 13
D gene: -
V gene: TRBV30

CDR3 DNA: TGCAGCGCCCCCCCGACAGGGGGAGATACGCAGTATTTT
CDR3 protein: CSAPPTGGDTQYF
J gene: TRBJ2-3
clone size: -
CDR3 length: 13
D gene: TRBD1
V gene: TRBV29-1

CDR3 DNA: TGTGCCAGCAGCTTGGCCATCTCCGGGGAGCTGTTTTTT
CDR3 protein: CASSLAISGELFF
J gene: TRBJ2-2
clone size: -
CDR3 length: 13
D gene: -
V gene: TRBV5-6

CDR3 DNA: TGTGCCAGTAAAAGGGACAGGGGAAAAGAAAATTCACCCCTCCACTTT
CDR3 protein: CASKRDRGKENSPLHF
J gene: TRBJ1-6
clone size: few
CDR3 length: 16
D gene: TRBD1
V gene: TRBV19

CDR3 DNA: TGTGCCAGCAGTGAATTTGATGGGAATTCACCCCTCCACTTT
CDR3 protein: CASSEFDGNSPLHF
J gene: TRBJ1-6
clone size: -
CDR3 length: 14
D gene: -
V gene: TRBV25-1

CDR3 DNA: TGTGCCAGCAGCTTATCCGGGGCAGCGGGAGAGACCCAGTACTTC
CDR3 protein: CASSLSGAAGETQYF
J gene: TRBJ2-5
clone size: -
CDR3 length: 15
D gene: -
V gene: TRBV7-3

CDR3 DNA: TGCGCCAGCAGCCCAGAGAGGAGCTCACCCCTCCACTTT
CDR3 protein: CASSPERSSPLHF
J gene: TRBJ1-6
clone size: few
CDR3 length: 13
D gene: -
V gene: TRBV4-3

CDR3 DNA: TGTGCCAGCAGCTTAACCGTCTCGGCGCCCACAGATACGCAGTATTTT
CDR3 protein: CASSLTVSAPTDTQYF
J gene: TRBJ2-3
clone size: -
CDR3 length: 16
D gene: -
V gene: TRBV7-3

CDR3 DNA: TGTGCCAGCAGTTTATCGGGGTACGAGCAGTACTTC
CDR3 protein: CASSLSGYEQYF
J gene: TRBJ2-7
clone size: -
CDR3 length: 12
D gene: -
V gene: TRBV27

CDR3 DNA: TGTGCCAGCACCCGAGCGGCCGGCGCCACTGAAGCTTTCTTT
CDR3 protein: CASTRAAGATEAFF
J gene: TRBJ1-1
clone size: -
CDR3 length: 14
D gene: -
V gene: TRBV5-6

CDR3 DNA: TGTGCCAGCAGCCTTACAGGGCCGGTCACAGATACGCAGTATTTT
CDR3 protein: CASSLTGPVTDTQYF
J gene: TRBJ2-3
clone size: once
CDR3 length: 15
D gene: -
V gene: TRBV7-3

CDR3 DNA: TGCGCCAGCAGCCAAGCAGCACAGGGGAGCACTGAAGCTTTCTTT
CDR3 protein: CASSQAAQGSTEAFF
J gene: TRBJ1-1
clone size: -
CDR3 length: 15
D gene: TRBD1
V gene: TRBV4-3

CDR3 DNA: TGCAGCGTTGAAATCGGAGGCGCTGAAGCTTTCTTT
CDR3 protein: CSVEIGGAEAFF
J gene: TRBJ1-1
clone size: -
CDR3 length: 12
D gene: -
V gene: TRBV29-1

CDR3 DNA: TGTGCCTGGAGGGGACAGGGGGTAAACTATGGCTACACCTTC
CDR3 protein: CAWRGQGVNYGYTF
J gene: TRBJ1-2
clone size: -
CDR3 length: 14
D gene: TRBD1
V gene: TRBV30

CDR3 DNA: TGCAGCATCAGCAGAGTCACTGAAGCTTTCTTT
CDR3 protein: CSISRVTEAFF
J gene: TRBJ1-1
clone size: -
CDR3 length: 11
D gene: -
V gene: TRBV29-1

CDR3 DNA: TGTGCCAGTAGTATAGTAGGGGAAGAGACCCAGTACTTC
CDR3 protein: CASSIVGEETQYF
J gene: TRBJ2-5
clone size: -
CDR3 length: 13
D gene: -
V gene: TRBV19

CDR3 DNA: TGTGCCAGCAGCTATGACAGGGAATACGAGCAGTACTTC
CDR3 protein: CASSYDREYEQYF
J gene: TRBJ2-7
clone size: -
CDR3 length: 13
D gene: TRBD1
V gene: TRBV7-9

CDR3 DNA: TGTGCCAGCAGTTTAAGGCAGGGGAACTATGGCTACACCTTC
CDR3 protein: CASSLRQGNYGYTF
J gene: TRBJ1-2
clone size: -
CDR3 length: 14
D gene: -
V gene: TRBV27

CDR3 DNA: TGTGCCAGCAGCTCGGGATTCCAAGAGACCCAGTACTTC
CDR3 protein: CASSSGFQETQYF
J gene: TRBJ2-5
clone size: -
CDR3 length: 13
D gene: -
V gene: TRBV5-6

CDR3 DNA: TGTGCCTGGAGTACCGGGACGGTTCAAGATGGGGCCAACGTCCTGACTTTC
CDR3 protein: CAWSTGTVQDGANVLTF
J gene: TRBJ2-6
clone size: few
CDR3 length: 17
D gene: -
V gene: TRBV30

CDR3 DNA: TGTGCCAGCAGCTTAGCTCTAACAGGGGCGGATGGCTACACCTTC
CDR3 protein: CASSLALTGADGYTF
J gene: TRBJ1-2
clone size: -
CDR3 length: 15
D gene: TRBD1
V gene: TRBV7-2

CDR3 DNA: TGTGCCAGCAGCTTACAGGGGCCAGAGACCCAGTACTTC
CDR3 protein: CASSLQGPETQYF
J gene: TRBJ2-5
clone size: few
CDR3 length: 13
D gene: -
V gene: TRBV11-2

CDR3 DNA: TGCAGTGCTAGCCCCCTGGAGACCCAGTACTTC
CDR3 protein: CSASPLETQYF
J gene: TRBJ2-5
clone size: few
CDR3 length: 11
D gene: -
V gene: TRBV20-1

CDR3 DNA: TGTGCCAGCAGCTTAGGGGACAGGACACACAATGAGCAGTTCTTC
CDR3 protein: CASSLGDRTHNEQFF
J gene: TRBJ2-1
clone size: -
CDR3 length: 15
D gene: TRBD1
V gene: TRBV7-2

CDR3 DNA: TGTGCCAGCGCCGCGCGGGGTAATAGCAATCAGCCCCAGCATTTT
CDR3 protein: CASAARGNSNQPQHF
J gene: TRBJ1-5
clone size: many
CDR3 length: 15
D gene: -
V gene: TRBV2